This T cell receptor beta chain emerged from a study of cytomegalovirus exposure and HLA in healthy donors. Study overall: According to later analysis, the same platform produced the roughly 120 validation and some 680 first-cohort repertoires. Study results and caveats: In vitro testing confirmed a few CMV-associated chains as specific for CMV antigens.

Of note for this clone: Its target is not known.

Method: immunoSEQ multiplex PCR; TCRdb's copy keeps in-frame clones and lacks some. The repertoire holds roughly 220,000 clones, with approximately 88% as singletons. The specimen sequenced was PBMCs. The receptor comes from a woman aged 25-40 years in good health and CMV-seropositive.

Written as DNA, the CDR3 is TGTGCCAGCAGATCCCTCGATCGCGGGAGGGTGTACAATGAGCAGTTCTTC. It yields the protein CASRSLDRGRVYNEQFF. This chain uses TRBV11-2 with TRBJ2-1; TRBD2 matches 9 bases. Unmatched junction bases numbered 13, after V lost 6 bases and J lost 4 bases. Germline values: CDR1 SGHAT, CDR2 FQNNGV. CDR3 size: 17 residues.